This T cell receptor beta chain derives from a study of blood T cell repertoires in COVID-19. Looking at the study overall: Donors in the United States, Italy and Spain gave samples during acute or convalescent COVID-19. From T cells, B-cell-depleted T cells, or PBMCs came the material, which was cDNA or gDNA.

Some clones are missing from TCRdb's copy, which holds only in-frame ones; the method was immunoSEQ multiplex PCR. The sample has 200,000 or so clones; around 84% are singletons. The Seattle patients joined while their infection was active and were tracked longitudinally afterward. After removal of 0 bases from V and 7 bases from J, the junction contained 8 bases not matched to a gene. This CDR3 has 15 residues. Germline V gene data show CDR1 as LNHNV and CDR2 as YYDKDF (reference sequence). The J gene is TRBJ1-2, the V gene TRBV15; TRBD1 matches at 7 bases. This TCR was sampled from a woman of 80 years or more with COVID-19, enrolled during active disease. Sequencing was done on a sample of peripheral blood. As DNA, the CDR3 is TGTGCCACCAGCAGAGATGGTCAGGGGGTAGGTGGCTACACCTTC. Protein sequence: CATSRDGQGVGGYTF.